The sequence of this T cell receptor beta chain was determined in a study of cytomegalovirus exposure and HLA in healthy donors. Use of 60 Vbeta and 13 Jbeta primers characterized the PCR. This table comes from immunoSEQ multiplex PCR, and its TCRdb copy is limited to in-frame clones, with some not included. The repertoire includes some 150,000 clones, 79% of them detected once, and 2.3% sits in the top ten. Study findings and constraints: An analysis done earlier found most TCR beta V segments productive about 87% or about 30% of the time. As immune exposure information, only CMV serostatus was available.

As regards this clone: Its antigen is as yet unknown.

J lost 4 bases, V lost 5 bases, and 3 bases had no gene match. This CDR3 contains 14 residues. In germline, CDR1 is MNHEY, CDR2 SVGAGI. What was sequenced was PBMCs. The chain links TRBV6-5 to TRBJ1-3; 9 nucleotides agree with TRBD1. This clonotype was sampled from a woman between 45 and 60 years old in good health and CMV-seronegative. The CDR3 spells CASSDRGKGNTIYF. The DNA of the CDR3 is TGTGCCAGCAGTGACAGGGGGAAGGGAAACACCATATATTTT.